The entry that follows covers one T cell receptor (beta chain) sequence. Repertoires were generated with immunoSEQ multiplex PCR, while TCRdb's copy carries only in-frame clones and drops some. The sample includes some 130,000 clones, approximately 87% of them seen just once. V was shortened by 0 bases and J by 0 bases, with 9 bases between the two germline ends. This CDR3 spans 16 amino acids. Germline-derived CDR1 and CDR2 are SGHRS and YFSETQ. This sample is part of a study of cytomegalovirus exposure and HLA in healthy donors. This receptor was taken from a man between 18 and 29 years old in good health and CMV-seronegative. The chain carries TRBV5-1 and TRBJ1-4; D ambiguous. Sequencing was carried out using PBMCs. The DNA of the CDR3 is TGCGCCAGCAGCTTGGGGTTCTCAGCAACTAATGAAAAACTGTTTTTT. Encoded protein: CASSLGFSATNEKLFF.